This T cell receptor beta chain was found in a study of OX40 agonist ivuxolimab in advanced cancers. Assay used: immunoSEQ multiplex PCR; TCRdb lists only in-frame clones, some missing. The sample holds about 48,000 clones, less than 85% seen once. The CDR3 consists of 13 residues. CDR1 is SGHRS, CDR2 YFSETQ, per germline. Trimming removed 0 bases from V and 7 bases from J, with 10 bases in between. The TCR comes from an adult with an advanced solid tumor such as melanoma, head and neck, liver or kidney cancer. This sample comprised CD4+ or CD8+ T cells sorted from blood, obtained in a trial of the OX40 agonist ivuxolimab. This rearrangement joins TRBV5-1 to TRBJ2-5; D uncertain. The CDR3, as DNA: TGCGCCAGCAGCTTGGATCCTTCAGGGACCCAGTACTTC. Its translation is CASSLDPSGTQYF.